This entry lists 2 T cell receptor beta chains sequenced from one sample in a study of T-cell reconstitution after alpha-beta-depleted transplantation in children. For TCRbeta, the library was prepared with unique molecular identifiers. TCRdb ran MiXCR on the PCR reads and lists one entry per CDR3 protein. The table has 550,000 to 800,000 distinct CDR3 sequences, around 13% seen once. The material sequenced was PBMCs, taken before TCRalphabeta/CD19-depleted stem cell transplant. These receptors originate from a girl aged 2-15 years with congenital amegakaryocytic thrombocytopenia, due to receive a stem cell transplant.

This clonotype was seen at least ten times. The chain is built from TRBV7-6 and TRBJ1-3; D possibly corresponds to TRBD1 (5 bases). Germline V lookup: CDR1 SGHVS, CDR2 FNYEAQ. The CDR3 has 17 amino acids. V was clipped by 5 bases and J by 1 base, with 18 bases between them. The CDR3 DNA sequence: TGTGCCAGCAGCCCGCGGGCAGGGAAGTCGTCTGGAAACACCATATATTTT. Translating gives CASSPRAGKSSGNTIYF.

The table lists this clonotype with a few counts. V usage is TRBV29-1 and J usage is TRBJ1-1, with D tentatively TRBD1 (5 bases). Looked up from germline, CDR1 is SQVTM and CDR2 is ANQGSEA. The germline V and J ends were trimmed by 8 bases and 2 bases, with 15 bases remaining between them. The CDR3 is made up of 13 amino acids. The CDR3 DNA reads as TGCAGCAGCCGCTTAGGGGTTAACACTGAAGCTTTCTTT. Translating it yields CSSRLGVNTEAFF.